This T cell receptor beta chain is from a study of blood T cell repertoires in COVID-19. At the level of the study: Whether acute or convalescent, the COVID-19 samples came from the United States, Italy and Spain.

The CDR3 is made up of 16 amino acids. CDR1 is MGHRA and CDR2 is YSYEKL in the germline V gene. Trimming at V came to 2 bases and at J to 4 bases, leaving 6 bases not matched to a gene. Seattle patients were enrolled during active infection and followed longitudinally. Original processing methods: Estimation of nucleated cell counts was performed using reference gene primer amplification. The protocol was immunoSEQ multiplex PCR, while the TCRdb copy is restricted to in-frame clones and leaves out a portion. V and J calls and clone size are given by that table; D and trimming were obtained from the DNA. The sample yields roughly 240,000 clones, 86% seen once.

This TCR derives from a woman of 80 years or more with COVID-19, enrolled during active disease. The chain has TRBV4-1 and TRBJ1-3; 9 bases map to TRBD1. Sequenced material: peripheral blood. The CDR3 DNA reads as TGCGCCAGCAGCCAATCCGGGACAGGGAGGGGAAACACCATATATTTT. Its protein product is CASSQSGTGRGNTIYF.